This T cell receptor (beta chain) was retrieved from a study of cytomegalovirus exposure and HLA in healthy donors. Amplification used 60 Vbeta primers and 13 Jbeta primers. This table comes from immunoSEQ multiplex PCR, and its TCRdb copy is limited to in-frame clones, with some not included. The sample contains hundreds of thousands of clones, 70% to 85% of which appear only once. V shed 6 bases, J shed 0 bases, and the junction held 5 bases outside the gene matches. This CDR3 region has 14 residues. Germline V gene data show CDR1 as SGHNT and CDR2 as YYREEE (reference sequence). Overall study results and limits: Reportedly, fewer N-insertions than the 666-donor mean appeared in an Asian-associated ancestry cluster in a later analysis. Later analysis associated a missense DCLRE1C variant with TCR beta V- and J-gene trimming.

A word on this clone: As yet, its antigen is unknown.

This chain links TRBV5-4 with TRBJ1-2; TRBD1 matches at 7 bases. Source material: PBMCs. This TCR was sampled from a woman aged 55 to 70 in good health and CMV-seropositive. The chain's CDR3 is CASNTDRSNYGYTF. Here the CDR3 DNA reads TGTGCCAGCAACACGGACAGGTCTAACTATGGCTACACCTTC.